A single sample is the source of the 31 T cell receptor beta chains below, sequenced in a study of T cell repertoires in cytomegalovirus infection. From the reads, TCRdb called clonotypes with MiXCR, one entry per CDR3 protein. The table includes approximately 290,000 distinct CDR3 sequences, roughly 25% detected once. Sequenced: PBMCs. Source of these receptors: a human donor in good health (CMV status not recorded). Some clones in this sample may be carry-over from other donors' samples.

This clonotype was counted many times. The chain employs TRBV12-3 or TRBV12-4 and TRBJ2-1; 10 nucleotides match TRBD2. The CDR3 is 15 residues long. Germline trimming cut 7 bases from V and 5 bases from J; bases unmatched to any gene: 8. This CDR3 reads CASIPSGSPHNEQFF. DNA for the CDR3: TGTGCCAGCATCCCTAGCGGGAGTCCCCACAATGAGCAGTTCTTC.

This sequence joins TRBV4-1 and TRBJ1-1; no definite D call. Germline loops: CDR1 MGHRA, CDR2 YSYEKL. This CDR3 comprises 14 residues. Trimming took 0 bases from V and 11 from J, leaving 16 bases between them. The CDR3 sequence: CASSQEWASREAFF. The CDR3 DNA follows: TGCGCCAGCAGCCAAGAATGGGCCAGCCGAGAGGCTTTCTTT.

The chain joins TRBV4-3 to TRBJ1-2; D is ambiguous. This CDR3 region has 16 residues. Trimming shortened V by 0 bases and J by 5 bases, and 16 bases separated the two germline ends. Germline-derived CDR1 and CDR2 are LGHNA and YSLEER. The CDR3 nucleotides read TGCGCCAGCAGCCAAGATTCAGCAGGCCCGAGGTATGGCTACACCTTC. Encoded protein: CASSQDSAGPRYGYTF.

This clonotype was seen at least ten times. This chain joins TRBV7-2 and TRBJ2-5, with D perhaps TRBD2 (6 bases). V dropped 5 bases and J dropped 2 bases, with 12 bases sitting between them. In germline, CDR1 is SGHTA, CDR2 FQGNSA. The CDR3 covers 14 residues. The CDR3 region is CASSPSDRQETQYF. As DNA, the CDR3 is TGTGCCAGCAGCCCTAGCGACAGACAAGAGACCCAGTACTTC.

This clonotype was observed a handful of times. The J gene is TRBJ2-5, the V gene TRBV28; 7 nucleotides agree with TRBD2. From germline, CDR1 is MDHEN and CDR2 SYDVKM. Unmatched junction bases numbered 10, after V lost 3 bases and J lost 6 bases. CDR3 length equals 15 residues. CDR3 in amino acids: CASSFLGGRGKTQYF. In DNA, the CDR3 is TGTGCCAGCAGTTTCTTAGGCGGGAGAGGAAAGACCCAGTACTTC.

Ten or more counts support this clonotype. V and J are TRBV11-2 and TRBJ2-1; possibly TRBD1 or TRBD2 for D (5 bases each). From germline, CDR1 is SGHAT and CDR2 FQNNGV. V was cut by 1 base and J by 6 bases, with 10 bases left in between. This CDR3 has 14 amino acids. CDR3 sequence: CASSLARGRNEQFF. CDR3 coding DNA: TGTGCCAGCAGCTTAGCCCGGGGCCGCAATGAGCAGTTCTTC.

There are a few counts of this clonotype. The V and J genes are TRBV20-1 and TRBJ2-7; 9 positions match TRBD1. Germline lookup yields CDR1 DFQATT and CDR2 SNEGSKA (reference sequence). V lost 0 bases and J lost 2; bases outside the gene matches: 8. The CDR3 extends over 16 amino acids. The CDR3 loop is CSARELPGQGAYEQYF. CDR3 DNA: TGCAGTGCTAGAGAGTTACCGGGACAGGGTGCCTACGAGCAGTACTTC.

V gene TRBV5-1 combines with J gene TRBJ2-7, with a tentative D call TRBD1 (7 bases). The CDR3 has 14 residues. With 0 bases removed from V and 5 bases from J, the gap between germline ends came to 12 bases. The germline gives CDR1 SGHRS, CDR2 YFSETQ. CDR3 region: CASSLAGGGDEQYF. DNA of the CDR3: TGCGCCAGCAGCTTGGCCGGAGGGGGCGACGAGCAGTACTTC.

This clonotype was counted only a few times. The genes are TRBV5-1 and TRBJ2-1; 13 bases are shared with TRBD2. Germline V lookup: CDR1 SGHRS, CDR2 YFSETQ. The CDR3 extends over 15 amino acids. Trimming cost V 1 base and J 7 bases; bases outside gene matches: 2. Here the CDR3 DNA reads TGCGCCAGCAGCTTGCCGACTAGCGGGGGGAATGAGCAGTTCTTC. It specifies CASSLPTSGGNEQFF. Full variable domain (rest looked up from reference TRBV5-1 and TRBJ2-1): KAGVTQTPRYLIKTRGQQVTLSCSPISGHRSVSWYQQTPGQGLQFLFEYFSETQRNKGNFPGRFSGRQFSNSRSEMNVSTLELGDSALYLCASSLPTSGGNEQFFGPGTRLTVL.

Points on this clonotype: Compared with germline, one end of the junction differs, possibly owing to a read error. This chain joins TRBV14 and TRBJ2-7; either TRBD1 or TRBD2 may supply D (5 bases each). The V gene's germline CDR1 is SGHDN and CDR2 FVKESK. The CDR3 extends over 16 amino acids. CDR3 in amino acids: CASSEDSPGSSYEQYF. As DNA, the CDR3 is TGTGCCAGCAGCGAAGACAGTCCGGGGAGCTCCTACGAGCAGTACTTC.

The chain combines TRBV24-1 with TRBJ2-2; D is possibly TRBD1 (6 bases). CDR3 length: 18 residues. Trimming cost V 3 bases and J 6 bases, with 22 bases left between them. Germline loops: CDR1 KGHDR, CDR2 SFDVKD. The CDR3, as DNA: TGTGCCACCAGTGATAGTACCGGGACACCGGTCCACCCCGGGGAGCTGTTTTTT. Translated, it gives CATSDSTGTPVHPGELFF.

The chain combines TRBV5-4 with TRBJ1-2, with D unclear. Germline assignment: CDR1 SGHNT and CDR2 YYREEE (reference sequence). The CDR3 covers 13 residues. V was shortened by 4 bases and J by 7 bases, with 14 bases between the two germline ends. CDR3 coding DNA: TGTGCCAGCAGCAGCCTCAGGCTCCCTGGCTACACCTTC. Protein sequence: CASSSLRLPGYTF.

V and J are TRBV10-3 and TRBJ2-5; D gene uncertain. V lost 0 bases to trimming and J lost 0 bases, with 2 bases between them. Germline values: CDR1 ENHRY, CDR2 SYGVKD. This CDR3 is built from 13 residues. The chain's CDR3 is CAISESNQETQYF. The CDR3 bases are TGTGCCATCAGTGAGTCGAACCAAGAGACCCAGTACTTC.

In its sample, this clonotype was seen a few times. Written as DNA, the CDR3 is TGTGCCAGCAGTTGGACAGGGTGGAGAGTCGGGGAGCTGTTTTTT. Residues: CASSWTGWRVGELFF. The chain recombines TRBV12-3 or TRBV12-4 with TRBJ2-2; 8 nucleotides align to TRBD1. The CDR3 loop spans 15 amino acids. The V and J ends lost 4 bases and 7 bases, in that order; junction bases with no gene match: 8.

The rearrangement joins TRBV27 to TRBJ2-5, with a tentative D call TRBD1 (7 bases). V was cut by 7 bases and J by 7 bases, with 16 bases left in between. Germline V gives CDR1 MNHEY, CDR2 SMNVEV (reference sequence). The CDR3 length is 13 residues. In DNA, the CDR3 is TGTGCCAGCACCTCTACGCAGGGGGGGACCCAGTACTTC. It codes for CASTSTQGGTQYF.

This clonotype was found a few times. The rearrangement joins TRBV6-2 or TRBV6-3 to TRBJ1-1; D is undetermined. Germline V lookup: CDR1 MNHEY, CDR2 SVGEGT. The CDR3 length is 14 residues. V was trimmed by 3 bases and J by 0 bases, leaving 8 bases between them. The CDR3 spells CASSYHNMNTEAFF. In DNA, the CDR3 is TGTGCCAGCAGTTATCATAACATGAACACTGAAGCTTTCTTT.

This clonotype was counted ten times or more. The V and J genes are TRBV11-1 and TRBJ1-1; no firm D call. The germline V gene encodes CDR1 SGHAT and CDR2 FQDESV (reference sequence). V lost 1 base to trimming and J lost 7 bases, with 13 bases between them. This CDR3 contains 14 residues. The CDR3 coding sequence is TGTGCCAGCAGCTTAGTGGCCAGTAATTTTGAAGCTTTCTTT. Translation: CASSLVASNFEAFF.

This chain connects TRBV20-1 to TRBJ2-1; TRBD2 aligns across 7 bases. The CDR3 sequence is 15 residues long. CDR1 is DFQATT, CDR2 SNEGSKA, per germline (reference sequence). The ends lost 1 base at V and 3 bases at J; junction bases unmatched: 6. This CDR3 is CSARGAGADYNEQFF. For the CDR3, the DNA is TGCAGTGCTAGAGGGGCGGGAGCGGACTACAATGAGCAGTTCTTC.

This chain links TRBV27 with TRBJ2-7, with D tentatively TRBD2 (6 bases). Trimming pared 1 base from V and 5 bases from J, leaving 12 bases between. From germline, CDR1 is MNHEY and CDR2 SMNVEV (reference sequence). This CDR3 contains 14 residues. The CDR3, as DNA: TGTGCCAGCAGTTTATTTTGGAGGGGCCACGAGCAGTACTTC. Protein sequence: CASSLFWRGHEQYF.

The rearrangement joins TRBV7-2 to TRBJ2-5, with D perhaps TRBD2 (7 bases). Trimming took 5 bases from V and 1 from J, leaving 17 bases between them. Germline-derived CDR1 and CDR2 are SGHTA and FQGNSA. This CDR3 has 16 residues. The CDR3 DNA sequence: TGTGCCAGCAGCCCTGGGGGCGGGAGAGGCCAAGAGACCCAGTACTTC. It translates to CASSPGGGRGQETQYF.

This clonotype was seen at least ten times. The chain links TRBV7-2 to TRBJ1-1, with 7 bases identical to TRBD1. The CDR3 is made up of 14 amino acids. Trimming took 3 bases from V and 7 from J; bases not matched to a gene: 8. Germline-derived CDR1 and CDR2 are SGHTA and FQGNSA. CDR3 bases: TGTGCCAGCAGCTTTACAGGGGCCGCCTTTGAAGCTTTCTTT. Residues: CASSFTGAAFEAFF. The variable domain in full, completed from reference TRBV7-2 and TRBJ1-1, reads GAGVSQSPSNKVTEKGKDVELRCDPISGHTALYWYRQSLGQGLEFLIYFQGNSAPDKSGLPSDRFSAERTGGSVSTLTIQRTQQEDSAVYLCASSFTGAAFEAFFGQGTRLTVV.

Many counts were recorded for this clonotype. V is TRBV11-2 and J is TRBJ2-1, with D perhaps TRBD2 (5 bases). V gave up 1 base and J gave up 0 bases, with 16 bases separating them. Germline V gene lookup returns CDR1 SGHAT and CDR2 FQNNGV. The length of the CDR3 is 18 residues. CDR3 sequence (DNA): TGTGCCAGCAGCTTAGGGAGGAAAACAGTGAACTCCTACAATGAGCAGTTCTTC. This codes for CASSLGRKTVNSYNEQFF.

This clonotype has a count of ten or more. This chain links TRBV7-8 with TRBJ2-3; 10 bases agree with TRBD1. The germline V gene encodes CDR1 SGHVS and CDR2 FQNEAQ. The CDR3 is made up of 16 amino acids. Losses at the gene ends were 5 bases for V and 4 bases for J; bases not matched to a gene: 9. The CDR3 loop reads CASSIRTGGRADTQYF. CDR3 DNA sequence: TGTGCCAGCAGCATTAGGACAGGGGGAAGGGCAGATACGCAGTATTTT.

The chain uses TRBV11-2 and TRBJ1-2; D is ambiguous. The germline gives CDR1 SGHAT, CDR2 FQNNGV. Trimming shortened V by 5 bases and J by 7 bases, and 11 bases separated the two germline ends. This CDR3 contains 12 residues. Here the CDR3 reads CASSASRSGYTF. CDR3 in DNA: TGTGCCAGCAGCGCGTCTCGGAGTGGCTACACCTTC.

V and J are TRBV7-6 and TRBJ2-5; D gene unclear. The CDR3 runs to 12 residues. Trimming stripped 4 bases from V and 4 bases from J, with 7 bases between. From germline, CDR1 is SGHVS and CDR2 FNYEAQ. This CDR3 reads CASSYGVETQYF. CDR3 DNA: TGTGCCAGCAGCTATGGGGTAGAGACCCAGTACTTC.

This clonotype was seen a few times. The chain couples TRBV28 to TRBJ2-5; weak D call: TRBD1 (5 bases). The CDR3 contains 16 residues. CDR1 and CDR2 (germline): MDHEN, SYDVKM. The germline V and J ends were trimmed by 5 bases and 4 bases, with 20 bases remaining between them. The CDR3 loop is CASSIHRLNQGETQYF. CDR3 sequence (DNA): TGTGCCAGCAGTATACACCGACTGAACCAGGGAGAGACCCAGTACTTC. Based on the CDR3 plus reference TRBV28 and TRBJ2-5, the full variable domain is DVKVTQSSRYLVKRTGEKVFLECVQDMDHENMFWYRQDPGLGLRLIYFSYDVKMKEKGDIPEGYSVSREKKERFSLILESASTNQTSMYLCASSIHRLNQGETQYFGPGTRLLVL.

The chain joins TRBV11-2 to TRBJ2-7; D may be TRBD1 (5 bases). CDR3 size: 14 residues. Germline CDR1 and CDR2: SGHAT and FQNNGV. Trimming removed 1 base at V and 7 bases at J, with 14 bases between. The CDR3 loop reads CASSLVRVEREQYF. The CDR3 bases are TGTGCCAGCAGCTTAGTCAGGGTAGAGAGGGAGCAGTACTTC.

The sample holds a few counts of this clonotype. The chain is built from TRBV4-1 and TRBJ2-3; tentatively, D is TRBD1 or TRBD2 (6 bases each). Germline lookup yields CDR1 MGHRA and CDR2 YSYEKL. V was cut by 2 bases and J by 6 bases, with 15 bases left in between. The CDR3 covers 15 residues. Written as DNA, the CDR3 is TGCGCCAGCAGCCAACGAGGGGGGCTCCAGGATACGCAGTATTTT. This gives the protein CASSQRGGLQDTQYF.

The chain uses TRBV3-1 and TRBJ2-1; 14 bases line up with TRBD2. The CDR3 is made up of 15 amino acids. V lost 6 bases to trimming and J lost 9 bases; unmatched junction nucleotides: 7. The germline V gene encodes CDR1 LGHDT and CDR2 YNNKEL (reference sequence). CDR3 nucleotide sequence: TGTGCCAGCAGAAGACTAGCGGGAGGGCTAAGTGAGCAGTTCTTC. Translation: CASRRLAGGLSEQFF.

With regard to this clonotype: Since no conserved phenylalanine or tryptophan closes the CDR3, a read error is the likely cause. This chain uses TRBV7-9 with TRBJ1-2; D uncertain. The CDR3 has 15 amino acids. Germline CDR1 SEHNR, CDR2 FQNEAQ (reference sequence). Trimming stripped 6 bases from V and 6 bases from J, with 20 bases between. This chain's CDR3 is CASRTDGILGDGYTL. DNA of the CDR3: TGTGCCAGCAGAACCGACGGGATCCTAGGCGATGGCTACACCCTC.

In its sample, this clonotype was seen many times. The gene calls are TRBV7-2 and TRBJ2-1; 10 bases map to TRBD2. The V gene end was trimmed by 2 bases and the J gene end by 2 bases; junction bases not matched to a gene: 3. Looked up from germline, CDR1 is SGHTA and CDR2 is FQGNSA. The CDR3 extends over 16 amino acids. In nucleotides, the CDR3 is TGTGCCAGCAGCTTAATAGCGGGAGGCACCTACAATGAGCAGTTCTTC. It yields the protein CASSLIAGGTYNEQFF.